This entry lists 22 T cell receptor beta chains sequenced from one sample in a study of cytomegalovirus exposure and HLA in healthy donors. The PCR employed 60 Vbeta primers together with 13 Jbeta primers. The assay was immunoSEQ multiplex PCR, and TCRdb's table has in-frame clones only and misses some. The sample has under 200,000 clones, 70% to 80% seen once. Sequencing was performed on PBMCs. The receptors come from a man aged 55 to 69 in good health and CMV-seronegative.

The chain uses TRBV27 and TRBJ1-1, with D hard to call. V was trimmed by 3 bases and J by 2 bases, leaving 7 bases between them. Germline V CDR1 and CDR2: MNHEY, SMNVEV (reference sequence). The CDR3 loop spans 13 amino acids. CDR3 DNA sequence: TGTGCCAGCAGTTTCTCAGTAAACACTGAAGCTTTCTTT. It encodes CASSFSVNTEAFF.

As regards this clone: At the DNA level, this CDR3 is encoded by other sequences in the same sample as well. The CDR3 coding sequence is TGTGCCAGCAGTGACCCGGGACTAGCAGAAAGCACAGATACGCAGTATTTT. Translating it yields CASSDPGLAESTDTQYF. V usage is TRBV6-1 and J usage is TRBJ2-3; TRBD2 aligns across 9 bases. Trimming took 3 bases from V and 0 from J; bases not matched to a gene: 7. Germline CDR1 MNHNS, CDR2 SASEGT. The CDR3 has 17 amino acids.

The rearrangement joins TRBV6-5 to TRBJ2-7, with 7 bases identical to TRBD1. The CDR3 contains 14 residues. Germline V gene lookup returns CDR1 MNHEY and CDR2 SVGAGI. J gave up 0 bases and V 10 bases, and 9 bases lay outside the gene matches. CDR3 protein: CATLAAGGSYEQYF. The CDR3, as DNA: TGTGCCACTCTCGCGGCAGGGGGCTCCTACGAGCAGTACTTC.

This clone showed up just a few times. The chain combines TRBV7-9 with TRBJ1-5; D uncertain. The CDR3 covers 14 residues. Germline-derived CDR1 and CDR2 are SEHNR and FQNEAQ (reference sequence). V lost 7 bases and J lost 6, with 16 bases in between. The CDR3 bases are TGTGCCAGCAACAACGGAGTGCCTAGTCAGCCCCAGCATTTT. Amino acid sequence: CASNNGVPSQPQHF.

V usage is TRBV5-1 and J usage is TRBJ1-2, with D unresolved. Germline V lookup: CDR1 SGHRS, CDR2 YFSETQ. The V end was cut by 2 bases, the J end by 5 bases, with 10 bases between. The CDR3 loop spans 13 amino acids. The CDR3 spells CASSFEGGYGYTF. CDR3 nucleotides: TGCGCCAGCAGCTTCGAGGGCGGGTATGGCTACACCTTC.

In its sample, this clone was seen a few times. V gene TRBV7-2 combines with J gene TRBJ2-3; 7 bases line up with TRBD2. This CDR3 spans 14 amino acids. Germline trimming cut 1 base from V and 5 bases from J; bases unmatched to any gene: 3. CDR1 is SGHTA and CDR2 is FQGNSA in the germline V gene. The CDR3 is CASSLVGRGDTQYF. The CDR3 DNA reads as TGTGCCAGCAGCTTAGTGGGGAGGGGAGATACGCAGTATTTT.

This chain uses TRBV15 with TRBJ2-7, with 7 nucleotides matching TRBD1. Losses at the gene ends were 0 bases for V and 7 bases for J; bases not matched to a gene: 6. The CDR3 extends over 14 amino acids. Germline assignment: CDR1 LNHNV and CDR2 YYDKDF (reference sequence). For the CDR3, the DNA is TGTGCCACCAGCAGAGAATTACTACAGGGGGAGCAGTACTTC. It encodes CATSRELLQGEQYF.

The rearrangement links TRBV27 to TRBJ2-3, with 9 bases fitting TRBD2. V was pared by 6 bases and J by 1 base, with 17 bases of the junction left unmatched. The CDR3 is 19 amino acids. Germline V gene data show CDR1 as MNHEY and CDR2 as SMNVEV (reference sequence). CDR3 residues: CASSPARRGGLLRTDTQYF. CDR3 coding DNA: TGTGCCAGCAGCCCCGCTCGGCGGGGGGGCCTTTTGCGCACAGATACGCAGTATTTT.

The chain is built from TRBV27 and TRBJ2-7; 8 bases match TRBD1. Germline V lookup: CDR1 MNHEY, CDR2 SMNVEV (reference sequence). The CDR3 length is 12 residues. Trimming cost V 9 bases and J 6 bases; bases outside gene matches: 7. The CDR3 DNA sequence: TGTGCCAGTGGGGACAGGTCGCTCGAGCAGTACTTC. Protein: CASGDRSLEQYF.

The genes are TRBV6-5 and TRBJ2-7; tentatively, D is TRBD2 (5 bases). Germline V gene sequence: CDR1 MNHEY, CDR2 SVGAGI. The germline V and J ends were trimmed by 2 bases and 2 bases, with 13 bases remaining between them. The CDR3 sequence is 15 residues long. As DNA, the CDR3 is TGTGCCAGCAGTTACCTCCCGGGGTCCCCCTACGAGCAGTACTTC. Translated, it gives CASSYLPGSPYEQYF.

The chain employs TRBV30 and TRBJ1-1, with D possibly being TRBD1 (6 bases). CDR1 is GTSNPN and CDR2 is SVGIG in the germline V gene (reference sequence). The CDR3 length is 14 residues. V was pared by 5 bases and J by 4 bases, with 17 bases between. The CDR3: CAWGGERGVTEAFF. The CDR3 DNA sequence: TGTGCCTGGGGGGGGGAAAGGGGGGTCACTGAAGCTTTCTTT.

The chain links TRBV5-1 to TRBJ2-2; D perhaps matches TRBD2 (6 bases). This CDR3 is 16 amino acids long. Trimming left V 3 bases short and J 1 base short, with 13 bases between. CDR1 and CDR2 from the germline V gene are SGHRS and YFSETQ. The CDR3 reads CASSSLGLQNTGELFF. Here the CDR3 DNA reads TGCGCCAGCAGCTCCCTGGGACTCCAGAACACCGGGGAGCTGTTTTTT.

V usage is TRBV13 and J usage is TRBJ1-1; D might be TRBD1 (6 bases). The CDR3 is 15 amino acids. V lost 0 bases to trimming and J lost 1 base, with 9 bases between them. CDR1 and CDR2 from the germline V gene are PRHDT and FYEKMQ (reference sequence). CDR3 residues: CASSLGRGANTEAFF. The CDR3 DNA is TGTGCCAGCAGCTTAGGCAGGGGAGCGAACACTGAAGCTTTCTTT.

Comment on this clone: A junction boundary mismatches the germline segment, possibly from a read error. The genes are TRBV5-1 and TRBJ1-2; D possibly corresponds to TRBD1 (6 bases). This CDR3 spans 14 amino acids. Germline CDR1 and CDR2: SGHRS and YFSETQ. The CDR3 DNA follows: TGCGCCAGCAGCTTGGATGGGGGCGGCTATGGCTACCCCTTC. Translation gives CASSLDGGGYGYPF.

V gene TRBV13 combines with J gene TRBJ2-7, with TRBD1 matching 7 bases. Losses at the gene ends were 0 bases for V and 4 bases for J; bases not matched to a gene: 12. The CDR3 runs 17 residues. Germline V gives CDR1 PRHDT, CDR2 FYEKMQ (reference sequence). CDR3 sequence (DNA): TGTGCCAGCAGCTTAGGGGGCAGGGGACAGACTCTTTACGAGCAGTACTTC. Amino acid sequence: CASSLGGRGQTLYEQYF.

CDR3: CASSFGQKYGYTF. Here the CDR3 DNA reads TGTGCCAGTAGCTTTGGACAGAAGTATGGCTACACCTTC. J is TRBJ1-2 and V is TRBV19; D may be TRBD1 (6 bases). Germline V CDR1 and CDR2: LNHDA, SQIVND (reference sequence). Trimming took 6 bases from V and 5 from J, leaving 13 bases between them. The CDR3 covers 13 residues.

The rearrangement links TRBV27 to TRBJ2-2, with D possibly matching TRBD2 (6 bases). V lost 6 bases to trimming and J lost 8 bases, with 19 bases between them. Per germline, CDR1 MNHEY and CDR2 SMNVEV (reference sequence). The CDR3 runs to 15 residues. In DNA, the CDR3 is TGTGCCAGCAGACAAGACCAGTTGGGGGGTGGGGAGCTGTTTTTT. It encodes CASRQDQLGGGELFF.

This clone was picked up a small number of times. The J gene is TRBJ2-5, the V gene TRBV5-4; TRBD2 matches 16 bases. Germline values: CDR1 SGHNT, CDR2 YYREEE (reference sequence). The CDR3 runs to 17 residues. The ends lost 3 bases at V and 1 base at J; junction bases unmatched: 3. In nucleotides, the CDR3 is TGTGCCAGCAGCTCCGGGACTAGCGGGGGGGCCCAAGAGACCCAGTACTTC. Protein sequence: CASSSGTSGGAQETQYF.

This clone has only a few counts. The chain has TRBV29-1 and TRBJ1-3, with 9 bases matching TRBD1. Trimming at V came to 4 bases and at J to 4 bases, leaving 5 bases not matched to a gene. Germline CDR1 reads SQVTM; CDR2 reads ANQGSEA. The CDR3 sequence is 14 residues long. CDR3 amino acids: CSVARTGGGNTIYF. In DNA form, the CDR3 reads TGCAGCGTTGCCCGCACAGGGGGCGGAAACACCATATATTTT.

The chain recombines TRBV5-1 with TRBJ2-3; 7 nucleotides agree with TRBD2. Looked up from germline, CDR1 is SGHRS and CDR2 is YFSETQ. The CDR3 has 16 residues. Losses at the gene ends were 0 bases for V and 1 base for J; bases not matched to a gene: 5. This CDR3 reads CASSLGPSGGTDTQYF. Written as DNA, the CDR3 is TGCGCCAGCAGCTTGGGGCCAAGCGGGGGCACAGATACGCAGTATTTT.

The rearrangement joins TRBV2 to TRBJ1-2, with TRBD1 identical over 7 bases. Germline V gene lookup returns CDR1 SNHLY and CDR2 FYNNEI. The CDR3 spans 12 residues. The junction had 6 bases not matched to a gene; V was cut back by 8 bases and J by 6 bases. For the CDR3, the DNA is TGTGCCAGCCGAGGGGGCTGGGATGGCTACACCTTC. Its protein product is CASRGGWDGYTF.

This clone has a single count. This chain connects TRBV9 to TRBJ1-2, with D maybe TRBD1 (5 bases). Trimming stripped 0 bases from V and 3 bases from J, with 12 bases between. Germline-derived CDR1 and CDR2 are SGDLS and YYNGEE. This CDR3 comprises 15 residues. CDR3 sequence reads: CASSVALRGDYGYTF. CDR3 nucleotides: TGTGCCAGCAGCGTAGCTTTAAGGGGTGACTATGGCTACACCTTC.